Described below is a single T cell receptor beta chain sequence and its context. The entry originates in a study of blood T cell repertoires in COVID-19. Only in-frame clones appear in the TCRdb table, and some are missing; sequencing was by immunoSEQ multiplex PCR. The table shows over 200,000 clones, with 65% to 90% occurring only once. Germline V gene data show CDR1 as SNHLY and CDR2 as FYNNEI. The germline V and J ends were trimmed by 3 bases and 8 bases, with 13 bases remaining between them. The CDR3 has 13 residues. This receptor was identified in a man aged 18 to 29 who had recovered from COVID-19. What was sequenced was PBMCs or T cells enriched from blood (not recorded which). The chain employs TRBV2 and TRBJ1-2; D call uncertain. The CDR3: CASSDRVRGGYTF. CDR3 bases: TGTGCCAGCAGTGACAGAGTTAGAGGAGGCTACACCTTC.